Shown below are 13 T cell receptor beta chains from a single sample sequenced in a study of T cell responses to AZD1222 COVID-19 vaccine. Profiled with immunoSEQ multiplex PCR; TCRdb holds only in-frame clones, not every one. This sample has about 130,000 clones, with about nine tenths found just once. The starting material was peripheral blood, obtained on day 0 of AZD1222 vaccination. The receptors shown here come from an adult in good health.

DNA of the CDR3: TGCGCCAGCAGCTACGGACAGAGGAACACCGGGGAGCTGTTTTTT. As protein: CASSYGQRNTGELFF. The V gene is TRBV5-1, the J gene TRBJ2-2, with D perhaps TRBD1 (6 bases). Per the germline V gene, CDR1 is SGHRS and CDR2 is YFSETQ. The V end was cut by 3 bases, the J end by 1 base, with 10 bases between. The CDR3 totals 15 residues.

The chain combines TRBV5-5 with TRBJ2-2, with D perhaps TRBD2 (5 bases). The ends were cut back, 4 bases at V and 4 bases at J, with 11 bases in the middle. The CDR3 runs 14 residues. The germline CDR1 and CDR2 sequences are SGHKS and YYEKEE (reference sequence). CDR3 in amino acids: CASSQDWATGELFF. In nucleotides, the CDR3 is TGTGCCAGCAGCCAGGACTGGGCCACCGGGGAGCTGTTTTTT. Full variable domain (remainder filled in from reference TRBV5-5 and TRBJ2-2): DAGVTQSPTHLIKTRGQQVTLRCSPISGHKSVSWYQQVLGQGPQFIFQYYEKEERGRGNFPDRFSARQFPNYSSELNVNALLLGDSALYLCASSQDWATGELFFGEGSRLTVL.

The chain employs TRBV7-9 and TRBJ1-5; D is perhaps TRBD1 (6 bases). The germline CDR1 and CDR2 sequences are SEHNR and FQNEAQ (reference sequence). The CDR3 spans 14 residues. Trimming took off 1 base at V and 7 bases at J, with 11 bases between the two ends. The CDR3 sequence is CASSLEGGRQPQHF. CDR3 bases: TGTGCCAGCAGCTTAGAGGGGGGGCGGCAGCCCCAGCATTTT.

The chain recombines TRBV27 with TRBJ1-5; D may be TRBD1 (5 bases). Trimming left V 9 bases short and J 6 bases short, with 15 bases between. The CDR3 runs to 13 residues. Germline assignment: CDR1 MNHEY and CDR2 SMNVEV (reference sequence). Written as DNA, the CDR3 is TGTGCCAGTGCCGGGACTACCGGTCAGCCCCAGCATTTT. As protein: CASAGTTGQPQHF.

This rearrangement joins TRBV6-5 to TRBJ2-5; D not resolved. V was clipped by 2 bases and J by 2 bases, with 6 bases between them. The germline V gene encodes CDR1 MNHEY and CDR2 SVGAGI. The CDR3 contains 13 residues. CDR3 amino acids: CASSYEFQETQYF. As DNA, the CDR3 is TGTGCCAGCAGTTACGAGTTTCAAGAGACCCAGTACTTC.

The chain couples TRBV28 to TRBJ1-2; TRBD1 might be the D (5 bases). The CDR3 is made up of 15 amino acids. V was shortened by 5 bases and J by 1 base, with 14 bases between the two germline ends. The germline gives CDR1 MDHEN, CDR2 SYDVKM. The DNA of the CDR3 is TGTGCCAGCAGTCCACCGACAGATGGTAACTATGGCTACACCTTC. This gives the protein CASSPPTDGNYGYTF.

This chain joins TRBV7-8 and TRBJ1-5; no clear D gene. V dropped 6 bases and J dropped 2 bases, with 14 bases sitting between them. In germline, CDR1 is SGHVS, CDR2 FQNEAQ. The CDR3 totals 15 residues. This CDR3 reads CASRFGVKGNQPQHF. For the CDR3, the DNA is TGTGCCAGCAGGTTCGGGGTAAAGGGCAATCAGCCCCAGCATTTT.

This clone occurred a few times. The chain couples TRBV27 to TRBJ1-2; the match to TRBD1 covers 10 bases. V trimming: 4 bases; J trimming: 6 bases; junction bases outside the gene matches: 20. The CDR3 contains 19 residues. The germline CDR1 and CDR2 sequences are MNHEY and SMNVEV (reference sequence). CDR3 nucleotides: TGTGCCAGCAGTTCCGGATCGTCCCGGGACAGGGGACGAGGGAATGGCTACACCTTC. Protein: CASSSGSSRDRGRGNGYTF.

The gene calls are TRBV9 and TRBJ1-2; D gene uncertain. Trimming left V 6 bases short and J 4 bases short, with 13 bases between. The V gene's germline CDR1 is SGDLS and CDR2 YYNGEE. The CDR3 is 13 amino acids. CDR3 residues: CASNYPGFYGYTF. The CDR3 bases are TGTGCCAGCAACTACCCGGGATTCTATGGCTACACCTTC.

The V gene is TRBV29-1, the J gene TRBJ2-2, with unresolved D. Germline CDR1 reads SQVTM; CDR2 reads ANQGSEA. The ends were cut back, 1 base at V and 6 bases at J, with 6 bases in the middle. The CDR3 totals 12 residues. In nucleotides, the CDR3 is TGCAGCGTTGAAGGACCCGCCGGGGAGCTGTTTTTT. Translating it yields CSVEGPAGELFF.

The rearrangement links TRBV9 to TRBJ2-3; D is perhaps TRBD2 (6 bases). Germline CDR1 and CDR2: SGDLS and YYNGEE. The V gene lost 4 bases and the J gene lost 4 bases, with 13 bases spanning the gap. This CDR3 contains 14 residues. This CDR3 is CASSHMRGADTQYF. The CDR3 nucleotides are TGTGCCAGCAGCCATATGCGGGGTGCAGATACGCAGTATTTT.

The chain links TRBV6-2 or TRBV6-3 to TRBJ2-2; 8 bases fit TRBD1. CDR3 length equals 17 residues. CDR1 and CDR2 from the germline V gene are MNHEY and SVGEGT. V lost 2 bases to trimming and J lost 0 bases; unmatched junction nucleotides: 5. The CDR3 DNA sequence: TGTGCCAGCAGTTACAATTCAGGGGGCGCGAACACCGGGGAGCTGTTTTTT. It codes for CASSYNSGGANTGELFF.

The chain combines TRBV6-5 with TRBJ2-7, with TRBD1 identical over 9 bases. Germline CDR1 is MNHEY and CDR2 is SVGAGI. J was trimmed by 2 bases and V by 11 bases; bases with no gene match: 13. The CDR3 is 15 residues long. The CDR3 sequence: CACDGGQGNPYEQYF. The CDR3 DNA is TGTGCCTGCGATGGAGGACAGGGGAACCCCTACGAGCAGTACTTC.